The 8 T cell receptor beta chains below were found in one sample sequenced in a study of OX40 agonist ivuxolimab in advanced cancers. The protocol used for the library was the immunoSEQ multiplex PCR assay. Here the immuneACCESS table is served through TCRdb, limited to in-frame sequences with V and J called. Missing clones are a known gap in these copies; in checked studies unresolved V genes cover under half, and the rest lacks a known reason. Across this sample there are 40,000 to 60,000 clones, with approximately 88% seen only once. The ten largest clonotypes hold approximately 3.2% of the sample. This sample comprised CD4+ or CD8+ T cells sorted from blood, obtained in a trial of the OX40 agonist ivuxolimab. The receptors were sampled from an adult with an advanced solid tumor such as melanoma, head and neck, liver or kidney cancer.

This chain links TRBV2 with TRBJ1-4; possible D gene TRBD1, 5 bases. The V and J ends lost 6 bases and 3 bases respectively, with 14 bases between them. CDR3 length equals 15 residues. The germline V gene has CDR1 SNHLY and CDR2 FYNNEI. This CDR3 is CASRVGGTSNEKLFF. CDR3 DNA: TGTGCCAGCAGGGTGGGGGGGACCTCTAATGAAAAACTGTTTTTT. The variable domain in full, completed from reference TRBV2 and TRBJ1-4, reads EPEVTQTPSHQVTQMGQEVILRCVPISNHLYFYWYRQILGQKVEFLVSFYNNEISEKSEIFDDQFSVERPDGSNFTLKIRSTKLEDSAMYFCASRVGGTSNEKLFFGSGTQLSVL.

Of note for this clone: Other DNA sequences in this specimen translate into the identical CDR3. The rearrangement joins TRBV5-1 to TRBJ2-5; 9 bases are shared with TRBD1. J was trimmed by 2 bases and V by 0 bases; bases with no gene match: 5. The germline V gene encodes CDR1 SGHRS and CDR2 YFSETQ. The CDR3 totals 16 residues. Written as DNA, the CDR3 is TGCGCCAGCAGCTTGGTCGGGACAGGGACACAAGAGACCCAGTACTTC. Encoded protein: CASSLVGTGTQETQYF.

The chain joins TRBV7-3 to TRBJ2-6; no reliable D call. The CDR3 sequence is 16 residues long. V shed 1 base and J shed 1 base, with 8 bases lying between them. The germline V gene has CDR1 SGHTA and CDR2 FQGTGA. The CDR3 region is CASSLRLGSGANVLTF. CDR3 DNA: TGTGCCAGCAGCTTAAGGTTGGGGTCTGGGGCCAACGTCCTGACTTTC.

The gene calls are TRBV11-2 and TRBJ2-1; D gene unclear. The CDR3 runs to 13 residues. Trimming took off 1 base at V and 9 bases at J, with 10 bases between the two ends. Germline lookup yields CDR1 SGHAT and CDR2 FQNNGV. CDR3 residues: CASSLGLASEQFF. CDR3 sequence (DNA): TGTGCCAGCAGCTTAGGACTCGCTAGTGAGCAGTTCTTC. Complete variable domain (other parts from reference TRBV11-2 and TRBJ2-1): EAGVAQSPRYKIIEKRQSVAFWCNPISGHATLYWYQQILGQGPKLLIQFQNNGVVDDSQLPKDRFSAERLKGVDSTLKIQPAKLEDSAVYLCASSLGLASEQFFGPGTRLTVL.

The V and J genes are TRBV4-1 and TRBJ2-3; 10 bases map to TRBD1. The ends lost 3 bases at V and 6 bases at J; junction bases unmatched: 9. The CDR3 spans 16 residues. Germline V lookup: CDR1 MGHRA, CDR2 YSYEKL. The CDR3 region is CASSQRNRDRGDTQYF. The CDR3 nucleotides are TGCGCCAGCAGCCAGAGGAACCGGGACAGGGGCGATACGCAGTATTTT.

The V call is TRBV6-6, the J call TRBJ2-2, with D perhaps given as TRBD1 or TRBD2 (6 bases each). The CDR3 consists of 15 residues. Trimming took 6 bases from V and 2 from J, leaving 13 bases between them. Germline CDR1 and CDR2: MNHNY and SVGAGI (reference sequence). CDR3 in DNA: TGTGCCAGCAGGATAAGGGGGGCAAACACCGGGGAGCTGTTTTTT. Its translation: CASRIRGANTGELFF.

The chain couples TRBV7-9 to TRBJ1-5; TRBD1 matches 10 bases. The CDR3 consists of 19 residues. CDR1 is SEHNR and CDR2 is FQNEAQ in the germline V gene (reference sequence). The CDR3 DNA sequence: TGTGCTTATCGGCTTGCGGGACAGGGGCCTCGGGGGAGCAATCAGCCCCAGCATTTT. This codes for CAYRLAGQGPRGSNQPQHF.

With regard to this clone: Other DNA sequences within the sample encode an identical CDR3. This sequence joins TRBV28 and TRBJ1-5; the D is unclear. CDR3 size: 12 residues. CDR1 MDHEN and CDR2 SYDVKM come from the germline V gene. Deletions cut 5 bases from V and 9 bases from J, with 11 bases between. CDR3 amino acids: CASSQLRGPQHF. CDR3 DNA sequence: TGTGCCAGCAGTCAGCTTAGAGGGCCCCAGCATTTT.